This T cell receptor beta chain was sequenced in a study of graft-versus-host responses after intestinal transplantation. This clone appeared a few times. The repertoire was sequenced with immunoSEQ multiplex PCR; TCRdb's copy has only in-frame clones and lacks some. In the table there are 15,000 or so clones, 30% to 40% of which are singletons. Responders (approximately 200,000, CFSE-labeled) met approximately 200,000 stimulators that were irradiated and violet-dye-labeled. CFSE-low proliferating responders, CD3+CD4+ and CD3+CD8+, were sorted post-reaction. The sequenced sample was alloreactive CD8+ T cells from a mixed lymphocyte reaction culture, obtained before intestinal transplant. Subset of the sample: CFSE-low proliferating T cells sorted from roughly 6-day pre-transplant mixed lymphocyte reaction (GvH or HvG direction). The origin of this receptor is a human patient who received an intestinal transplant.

The CDR3 DNA reads as TGTGCCTGGAGTCCACTCCTTAACACCGGGGAGCTGTTTTTT. Protein product: CAWSPLLNTGELFF. V gene TRBV30 combines with J gene TRBJ2-2; D unresolved. CDR3 size: 14 residues. CDR1 is GTSNPN, CDR2 SVGIG, per germline (reference sequence). V lost 2 bases and J 2 bases, leaving 9 bases between the germline ends.